What follows is one T cell receptor beta chain and its context. The CDR3 totals 14 residues. Germline V CDR1 and CDR2: KGHSH, LQKENI. Trimming took 6 bases from V and 1 from J, leaving 12 bases between them. This specimen comes from a study of cytomegalovirus exposure and HLA in healthy donors. Primers for the PCR totalled 60 Vbeta and 13 Jbeta. Profiled with immunoSEQ multiplex PCR; TCRdb holds only in-frame clones, not every one. This table has roughly 120,000 clones, around 80% appearing once. Source material: PBMCs. The V gene is TRBV18, the J gene TRBJ1-1; possible D gene TRBD1, 6 bases. The sequence was collected from a human donor in good health. This chain's CDR3 is CASSLDRPNTEAFF. As DNA, the CDR3 is TGTGCCAGCTCCCTGGACAGACCGAACACTGAAGCTTTCTTT. The full variable domain, rest sourced from reference TRBV18 and TRBJ1-1, is NAGVMQNPRHLVRRRGQEARLRCSPMKGHSHVYWYRQLPEEGLKFMVYLQKENIIDESGMPKERFSAEFPKEGPSILRIQQVVRGDSAAYFCASSLDRPNTEAFFGQGTRLTVV.